These 25 T cell receptor beta chains share one sample of origin, sequenced in a study of technical replicates of blood from several donors (dated by TCRdb to about 2017). Preparation of the library involved the immunoSEQ multiplex PCR assay. Not all clones reach the TCRdb copy of this immuneACCESS table, which keeps in-frame sequences only. Checked studies attribute under half of the gap to unresolved V genes and leave the rest unexplained. Recorded for this sample are more than 75,000 clones; 85% to 95% of them occurred a single time. The ten top clones hold over 0.2% of the sample. The sample consisted of T cells isolated from PBMCs. The receptors come from a human donor in good health.

J is TRBJ2-3 and V is TRBV18; D ambiguous. The CDR3 covers 13 residues. Germline CDR1 KGHSH, CDR2 LQKENI. V was trimmed by 6 bases and J by 0 bases, leaving 7 bases between them. The CDR3 sequence is CASSQSSTDTQYF. The CDR3 coding sequence is TGTGCCAGCTCGCAGTCTAGCACAGATACGCAGTATTTT.

The chain carries TRBV18 and TRBJ1-1; no clear D gene. The ends were cut back, 0 bases at V and 8 bases at J, with 16 bases in the middle. CDR3 length: 15 residues. Per germline, CDR1 KGHSH and CDR2 LQKENI. The CDR3 protein is CASSPPFAMRSEAFF. The CDR3 coding sequence is TGTGCCAGCTCACCACCATTTGCAATGAGGTCCGAAGCTTTCTTT.

The CDR3 is CASGTSGSPDTQYF. CDR3 sequence (DNA): TGTGCCAGCGGGACTAGCGGGAGCCCAGATACGCAGTATTTT. V is TRBV6-1 and J is TRBJ2-3; 14 positions match TRBD2. The ends lost 8 bases at V and 4 bases at J; junction bases unmatched: 2. CDR3 length: 14 amino acids. Germline CDR1 reads MNHNS; CDR2 reads SASEGT.

This rearrangement joins TRBV21-1 to TRBJ2-1; the D call of TRBD2 is as the table states it, not checked on the DNA. TRBV21-1 is reported as a pseudogene. This CDR3 spans 16 amino acids. CDR3 region: CASNKTSRGCYNEQFF. CDR3 coding DNA: TGTGCCAGCAACAAAACGTCTAGAGGTTGTTACAATGAGCAGTTCTTC.

This chain links TRBV6-5 with TRBJ2-5, with 7 positions matching TRBD1. The germline CDR1 and CDR2 sequences are MNHEY and SVGAGI. J gave up 5 bases and V 5 bases, and 8 bases lay outside the gene matches. The CDR3 runs 14 residues. The CDR3 reads CASSTSGGSETQYF. The CDR3 DNA is TGTGCCAGCAGTACCTCAGGGGGATCGGAGACCCAGTACTTC.

This sequence joins TRBV23-1 and TRBJ2-1, with 8 bases matching TRBD2. TRBV23-1 is an ORF, and what it does is uncertain. CDR3 size: 14 residues. V lost 11 bases, J lost 8 bases, and 14 bases stayed unmatched. The CDR3 DNA reads as TGCGCCGCGGGTGTCCAGCGGGAGAGATATGAGCAGTTCTTC. This sequence encodes CAAGVQRERYEQFF.

The CDR3 sequence is CASQGAGAFNQPQHF. CDR3 bases: TGTGCCTCACAAGGGGCTGGAGCGTTCAATCAGCCCCAGCATTTT. The J gene is TRBJ1-5, the V gene TRBV2, with D maybe TRBD1 (5 bases). The ends were cut back, 11 bases at V and 3 bases at J, with 20 bases in the middle. In germline, CDR1 is SNHLY, CDR2 FYNNEI. The CDR3 has 15 residues.

This clone has more than one count but fewer than ten. J is TRBJ1-1 and V is TRBV6-5; unclear D gene. V was clipped by 9 bases and J by 3 bases, with 14 bases between them. The CDR3 spans 13 residues. Germline CDR1 and CDR2: MNHEY and SVGAGI. CDR3 sequence (DNA): TGTGCCAGTCGAGGGCCATTGGACACTGAAGCTTTCTTT. This gives the protein CASRGPLDTEAFF.

This chain connects TRBV12-5 to TRBJ2-6; a weak D match, TRBD2 (7 bases). Trimming cost V 0 bases and J 3 bases, with 12 bases left between them. CDR1 LGHNT and CDR2 FRNRAP come from the germline V gene. This CDR3 spans 17 amino acids. CDR3 sequence: CASGLVVGGRGANVLTF. CDR3 in DNA: TGTGCTAGTGGTTTGGTAGTCGGGGGGCGTGGGGCCAACGTCCTGACTTTC.

V is TRBV18 and J is TRBJ2-2; weak D call: TRBD2 (5 bases). The CDR3 loop spans 15 amino acids. Trimming left V 2 bases short and J 5 bases short, with 12 bases between. The germline gives CDR1 KGHSH, CDR2 LQKENI. The CDR3 DNA reads TGTGCCAGCTCACCAAACGAGCGAGGGACCGGGGAGCTGTTTTTT. Its translation is CASSPNERGTGELFF.

The V call is TRBV9, the J call TRBJ2-1; 8 nucleotides align to TRBD2. The CDR3 length is 15 residues. V dropped 0 bases and J dropped 6; count of bases not matched to a gene: 5. Germline CDR1 is SGDLS and CDR2 is YYNGEE. In DNA form, the CDR3 reads TGTGCCAGCAGCGTAGCGAGCGGGAGTCTCAATGAGCAGTTCTTC. As protein: CASSVASGSLNEQFF. Combining the CDR3 with reference TRBV9 and TRBJ2-1 gives the whole variable domain DSGVTQTPKHLITATGQRVTLRCSPRSGDLSVYWYQQSLDQGLQFLIQYYNGEERAKGNILERFSAQQFPDLHSELNLSSLELGDSALYFCASSVASGSLNEQFFGPGTRLTVL.

The CDR3 DNA reads as TGTGCCAGCAGCGAAAACAGGGGGTCCAGGGGGGAGCAGTACTTC. It specifies CASSENRGSRGEQYF. The J gene is TRBJ2-7, the V gene TRBV11-2; the match to TRBD1 covers 8 bases. In germline, CDR1 is SGHAT, CDR2 FQNNGV. The ends lost 5 bases at V and 7 bases at J; junction bases unmatched: 13. CDR3 length equals 15 residues.

The chain couples TRBV7-9 to TRBJ2-7; TRBD2 aligns across 14 bases. The CDR3 has 16 residues. V shed 4 bases, J shed 4 bases, and the junction held 6 bases outside the gene matches. From germline, CDR1 is SEHNR and CDR2 FQNEAQ (reference sequence). As DNA, the CDR3 is TGTGCCAGCAGCTCCCGTAGACTAGCGGGAGGGTACGAGCAGTACTTC. It encodes CASSSRRLAGGYEQYF.

This clone was detected once. The genes are TRBV9 and TRBJ1-2, with D possibly TRBD1 on 6 matching bases. In germline, CDR1 is SGDLS, CDR2 YYNGEE. Trimming left V 4 bases short and J 2 bases short, with 24 bases between. The CDR3 has 18 amino acids. The DNA of the CDR3 is TGTGCCAGCAGCCCACGGAAAGAGGACAGCCTCCTCAACTATGGCTACACCTTC. This codes for CASSPRKEDSLLNYGYTF.

V gene TRBV4-1 combines with J gene TRBJ2-7; D not certain. The V gene's germline CDR1 is MGHRA and CDR2 YSYEKL. V was clipped by 1 base and J by 6 bases, with 7 bases between them. The CDR3 runs 12 residues. The CDR3 loop reads CASSQGPSEQYF. In DNA, the CDR3 is TGCGCCAGCAGCCAAGGCCCCAGCGAGCAGTACTTC.

The gene calls are TRBV19 and TRBJ2-1; 9 bases match TRBD2. This CDR3 is 15 amino acids long. V trimming: 5 bases; J trimming: 6 bases; junction bases outside the gene matches: 8. Germline CDR1 and CDR2: LNHDA and SQIVND (reference sequence). The CDR3 here is CASSPELAGFNEQFF. CDR3 sequence (DNA): TGTGCCAGTAGTCCCGAACTAGCGGGTTTCAATGAGCAGTTCTTC.

This clone was seen only a few times. The chain has TRBV28 and TRBJ1-2; D is unclear. V dropped 6 bases and J dropped 6 bases, with 8 bases sitting between them. CDR1 is MDHEN and CDR2 is SYDVKM in the germline V gene. The CDR3 extends over 11 amino acids. CDR3 residues: CASRITDGYTF. The DNA for the CDR3 is TGTGCCAGCAGAATAACGGATGGCTACACCTTC.

The J gene is TRBJ2-6, the V gene TRBV5-5; no reliable D call. Germline V gene lookup returns CDR1 SGHKS and CDR2 YYEKEE (reference sequence). This CDR3 is built from 15 residues. Trimming stripped 2 bases from V and 0 bases from J, with 6 bases between. CDR3 amino acids: CASSFQYSGANVLTF. In DNA form, the CDR3 reads TGTGCCAGCAGCTTTCAGTACTCTGGGGCCAACGTCCTGACTTTC.

This clone was seen once. The J gene is TRBJ2-3, the V gene TRBV6-5; maybe TRBD2 (5 bases). V lost 7 bases and J 3 bases, leaving 11 bases between the germline ends. This CDR3 is 13 amino acids long. Germline loops: CDR1 MNHEY, CDR2 SVGAGI. This CDR3 reads CASTPTGTDTQYF. For the CDR3, the DNA is TGTGCCAGCACCCCTACGGGGACAGATACGCAGTATTTT.

The rearrangement links TRBV4-1 to TRBJ2-2; tentative D call: TRBD1 (6 bases). The germline gives CDR1 MGHRA, CDR2 YSYEKL. This CDR3 region has 17 residues. The ends were cut back, 5 bases at V and 4 bases at J, with 20 bases in the middle. The CDR3 bases are TGCGCCAGCAGCTCCCCCCAGGGACACGTGGGCACCGGGGAGCTGTTTTTT. Its translation is CASSSPQGHVGTGELFF.

J is TRBJ2-2 and V is TRBV4-1, with D perhaps matching TRBD1 (7 bases). This CDR3 comprises 14 residues. Germline values: CDR1 MGHRA, CDR2 YSYEKL. Trimming shortened V by 5 bases and J by 7 bases, and 14 bases separated the two germline ends. Written as DNA, the CDR3 is TGCGCCAGCAGCACACACAGGGGAGGCGGGGAGCTGTTTTTT. Amino acids: CASSTHRGGGELFF.

This chain uses TRBV6-4 with TRBJ2-3; a weak D match, TRBD2 (7 bases). This CDR3 is built from 15 residues. V lost 0 bases and J 4 bases, leaving 11 bases between the germline ends. In germline, CDR1 is MRHNA, CDR2 SNTAGT. The CDR3 region has the DNA TGTGCCAGCAGTGACTCGAGAGGGGGGGCAGATACGCAGTATTTT. This encodes CASSDSRGGADTQYF.

The CDR3 DNA reads TGTGCCAGCTCTTCCCGGGCGACAGGCAAGACCGGGGAGCTGTTTTTT. Protein product: CASSSRATGKTGELFF. This chain uses TRBV28 with TRBJ2-2; tentative D call: TRBD1 (6 bases). V lost 8 bases and J lost 5, with 21 bases in between. The CDR3 totals 16 residues. In germline, CDR1 is MDHEN, CDR2 SYDVKM.

CDR3 DNA sequence: TGCGCCAGCAGCCAAGATCAGGACAGGCCTATCTACGAGCAGTACTTC. Translating it yields CASSQDQDRPIYEQYF. The rearrangement uses TRBV4-1 and TRBJ2-7; 7 nucleotides align to TRBD1. The V and J ends lost 0 bases and 3 bases, in that order; junction bases with no gene match: 8. Germline CDR1 is MGHRA and CDR2 is YSYEKL. This CDR3 comprises 16 residues.

The rearrangement joins TRBV27 to TRBJ1-3; the D is unclear. Germline lookup yields CDR1 MNHEY and CDR2 SMNVEV (reference sequence). V dropped 1 base and J dropped 3 bases, with 22 bases sitting between them. The CDR3 contains 19 residues. The CDR3 nucleotides are TGTGCCAGCAGTTTATTTTCGCGGCCTTCCGGCTTGGGTGGAAACACCATATATTTT. Protein: CASSLFSRPSGLGGNTIYF.